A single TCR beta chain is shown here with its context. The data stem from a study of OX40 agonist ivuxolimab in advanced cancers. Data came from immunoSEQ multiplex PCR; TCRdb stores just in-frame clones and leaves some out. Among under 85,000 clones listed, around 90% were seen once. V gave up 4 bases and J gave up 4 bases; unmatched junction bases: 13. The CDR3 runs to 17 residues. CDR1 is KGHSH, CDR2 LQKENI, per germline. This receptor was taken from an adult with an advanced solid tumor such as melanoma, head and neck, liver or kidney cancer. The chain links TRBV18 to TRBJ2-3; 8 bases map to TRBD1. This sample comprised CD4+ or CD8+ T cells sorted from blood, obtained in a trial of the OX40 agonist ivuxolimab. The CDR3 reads CASSLRLETGQADTQYF. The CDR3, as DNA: TGTGCCAGCTCACTCCGCCTAGAGACGGGACAGGCAGATACGCAGTATTTT. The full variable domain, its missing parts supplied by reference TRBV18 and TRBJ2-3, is NAGVMQNPRHLVRRRGQEARLRCSPMKGHSHVYWYRQLPEEGLKFMVYLQKENIIDESGMPKERFSAEFPKEGPSILRIQQVVRGDSAAYFCASSLRLETGQADTQYFGPGTRLTVL.